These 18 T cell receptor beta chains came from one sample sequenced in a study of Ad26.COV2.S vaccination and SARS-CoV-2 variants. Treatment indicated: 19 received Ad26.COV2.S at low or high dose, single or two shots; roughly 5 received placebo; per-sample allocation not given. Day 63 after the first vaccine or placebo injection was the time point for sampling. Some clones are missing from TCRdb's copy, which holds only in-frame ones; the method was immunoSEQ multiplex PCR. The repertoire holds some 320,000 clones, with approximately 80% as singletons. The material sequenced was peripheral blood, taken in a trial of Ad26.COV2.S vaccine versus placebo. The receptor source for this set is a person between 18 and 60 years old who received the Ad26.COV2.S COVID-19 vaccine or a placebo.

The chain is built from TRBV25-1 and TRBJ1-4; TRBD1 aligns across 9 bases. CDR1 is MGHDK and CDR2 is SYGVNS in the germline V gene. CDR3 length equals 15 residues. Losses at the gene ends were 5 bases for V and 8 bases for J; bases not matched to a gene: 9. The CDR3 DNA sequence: TGTGCCAGCAGTACCCCGGACAGGGGACGGGAAAAACTGTTTTTT. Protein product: CASSTPDRGREKLFF.

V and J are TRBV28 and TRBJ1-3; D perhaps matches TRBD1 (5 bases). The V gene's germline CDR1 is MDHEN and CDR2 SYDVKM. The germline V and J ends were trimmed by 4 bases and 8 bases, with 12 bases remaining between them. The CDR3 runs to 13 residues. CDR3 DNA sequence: TGTGCCAGCAGTTCCACTGGGGGAGACACCATATATTTT. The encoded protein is CASSSTGGDTIYF. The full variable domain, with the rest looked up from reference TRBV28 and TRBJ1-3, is DVKVTQSSRYLVKRTGEKVFLECVQDMDHENMFWYRQDPGLGLRLIYFSYDVKMKEKGDIPEGYSVSREKKERFSLILESASTNQTSMYLCASSSTGGDTIYFGEGSWLTVV.

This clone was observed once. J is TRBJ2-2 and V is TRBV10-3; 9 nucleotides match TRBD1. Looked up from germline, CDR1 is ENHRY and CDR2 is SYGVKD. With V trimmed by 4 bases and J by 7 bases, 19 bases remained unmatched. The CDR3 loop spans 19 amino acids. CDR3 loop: CAISAIYSPGTGSIGELFF. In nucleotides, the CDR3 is TGTGCCATCAGTGCAATTTATTCCCCCGGGACAGGGTCAATCGGGGAGCTGTTTTTT.

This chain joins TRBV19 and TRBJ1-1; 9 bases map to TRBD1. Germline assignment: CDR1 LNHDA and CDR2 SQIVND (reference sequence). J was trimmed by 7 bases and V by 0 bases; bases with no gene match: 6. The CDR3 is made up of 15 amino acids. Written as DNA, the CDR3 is TGTGCCAGTAGTATAGACCGGGACAGGGTTAATGAAGCTTTCTTT. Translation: CASSIDRDRVNEAFF.

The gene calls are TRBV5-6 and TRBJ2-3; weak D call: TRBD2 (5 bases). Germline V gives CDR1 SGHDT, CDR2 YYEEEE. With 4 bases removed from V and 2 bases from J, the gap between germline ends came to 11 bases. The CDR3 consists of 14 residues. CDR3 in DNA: TGTGCCAGCAGCCTGAGAGGACTCACAGATACGCAGTATTTT. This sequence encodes CASSLRGLTDTQYF.

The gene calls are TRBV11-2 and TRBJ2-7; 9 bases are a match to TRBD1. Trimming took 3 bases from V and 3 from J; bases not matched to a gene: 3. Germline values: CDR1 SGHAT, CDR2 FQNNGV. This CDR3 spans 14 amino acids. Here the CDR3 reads CASSLGGQGYEQYF. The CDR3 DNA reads TGTGCCAGCAGCTTGGGGGGACAGGGCTACGAGCAGTACTTC.

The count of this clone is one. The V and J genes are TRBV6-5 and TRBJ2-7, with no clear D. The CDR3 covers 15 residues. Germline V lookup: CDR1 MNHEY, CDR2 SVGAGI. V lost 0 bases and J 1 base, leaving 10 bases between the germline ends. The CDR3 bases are TGTGCCAGCAGTTACTCGAAGGCCCAATCCTACGAGCAGTACTTC. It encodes CASSYSKAQSYEQYF.

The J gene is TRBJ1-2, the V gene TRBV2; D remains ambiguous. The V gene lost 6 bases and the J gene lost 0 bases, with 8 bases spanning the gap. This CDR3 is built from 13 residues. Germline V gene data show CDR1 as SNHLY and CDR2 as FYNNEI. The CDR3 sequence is CASRSSTNYGYTF. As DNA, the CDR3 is TGTGCCAGCAGGTCAAGTACTAACTATGGCTACACCTTC.

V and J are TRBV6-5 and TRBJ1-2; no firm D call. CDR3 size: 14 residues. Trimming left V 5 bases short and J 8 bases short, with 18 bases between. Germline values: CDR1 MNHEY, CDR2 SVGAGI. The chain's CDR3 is CASSREEGLWGYTF. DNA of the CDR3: TGTGCCAGCAGTCGGGAAGAAGGGTTGTGGGGCTACACCTTC.

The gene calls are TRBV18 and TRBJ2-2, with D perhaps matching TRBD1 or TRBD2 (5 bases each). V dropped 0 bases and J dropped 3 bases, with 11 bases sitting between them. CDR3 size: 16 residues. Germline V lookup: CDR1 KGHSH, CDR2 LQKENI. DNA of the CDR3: TGTGCCAGCTCACCACCGGGAAGGGGAGACACCGGGGAGCTGTTTTTT. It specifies CASSPPGRGDTGELFF.

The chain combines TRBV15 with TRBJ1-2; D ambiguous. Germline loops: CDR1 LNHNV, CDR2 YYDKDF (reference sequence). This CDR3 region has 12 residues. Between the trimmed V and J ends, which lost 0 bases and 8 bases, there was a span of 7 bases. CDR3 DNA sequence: TGTGCCACCAGCAGAGATGGAAGCGGCTACACCTTC. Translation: CATSRDGSGYTF. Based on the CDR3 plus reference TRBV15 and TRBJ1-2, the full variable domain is DAMVIQNPRYQVTQFGKPVTLSCSQTLNHNVMYWYQQKSSQAPKLLFHYYDKDFNNEADTPDNFQSRRPNTSFCFLDIRSPGLGDTAMYLCATSRDGSGYTFGSGTRLTVV.

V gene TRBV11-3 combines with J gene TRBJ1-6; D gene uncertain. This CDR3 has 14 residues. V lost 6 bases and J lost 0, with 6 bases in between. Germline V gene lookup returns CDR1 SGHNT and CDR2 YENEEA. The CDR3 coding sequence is TGTGCCAGCAGGGGAAGCTCCTATAATTCACCCCTCCACTTT. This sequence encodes CASRGSSYNSPLHF.

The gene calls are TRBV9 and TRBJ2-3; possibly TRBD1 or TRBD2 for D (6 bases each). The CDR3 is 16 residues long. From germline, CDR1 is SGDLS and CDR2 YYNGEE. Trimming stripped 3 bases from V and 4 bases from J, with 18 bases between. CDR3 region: CASSALSGAPPDTQYF. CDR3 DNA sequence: TGTGCCAGCAGCGCCCTCTCGGGGGCACCGCCAGATACGCAGTATTTT.

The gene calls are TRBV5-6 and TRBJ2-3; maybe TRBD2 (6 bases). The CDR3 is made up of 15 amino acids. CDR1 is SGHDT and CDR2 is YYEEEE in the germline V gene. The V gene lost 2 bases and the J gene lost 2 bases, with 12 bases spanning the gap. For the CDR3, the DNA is TGTGCCAGCAGCTTCCCGGGACTGAACACAGATACGCAGTATTTT. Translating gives CASSFPGLNTDTQYF.

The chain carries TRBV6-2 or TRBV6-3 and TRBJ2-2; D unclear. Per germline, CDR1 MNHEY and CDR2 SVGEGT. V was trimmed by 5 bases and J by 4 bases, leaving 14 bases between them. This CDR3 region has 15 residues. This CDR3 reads CASSITAPGTGELFF. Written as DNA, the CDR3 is TGTGCCAGCAGTATAACCGCCCCGGGCACCGGGGAGCTGTTTTTT.

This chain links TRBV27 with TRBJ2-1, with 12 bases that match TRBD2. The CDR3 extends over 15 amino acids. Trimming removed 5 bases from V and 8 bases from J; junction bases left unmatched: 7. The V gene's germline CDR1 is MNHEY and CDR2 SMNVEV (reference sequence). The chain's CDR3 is CASSPLAGGPDEQFF. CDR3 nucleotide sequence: TGTGCCAGCAGTCCACTAGCGGGGGGTCCCGATGAGCAGTTCTTC.

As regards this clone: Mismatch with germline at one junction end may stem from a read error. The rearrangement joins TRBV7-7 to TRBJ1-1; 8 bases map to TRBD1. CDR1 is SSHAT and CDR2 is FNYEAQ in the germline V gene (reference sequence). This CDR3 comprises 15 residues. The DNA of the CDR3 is TGTGCTAGCAGCTTAGTGCAGGGGGCGGACACTGAAGCTTTCTTT. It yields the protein CASSLVQGADTEAFF.

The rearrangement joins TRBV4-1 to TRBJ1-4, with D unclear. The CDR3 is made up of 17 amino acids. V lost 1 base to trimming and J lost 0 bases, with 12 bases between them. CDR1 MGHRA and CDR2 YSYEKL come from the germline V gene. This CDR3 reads CASSQARVPSTNEKLFF. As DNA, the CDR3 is TGCGCCAGCAGCCAAGCTAGGGTCCCCTCAACTAATGAAAAACTGTTTTTT.